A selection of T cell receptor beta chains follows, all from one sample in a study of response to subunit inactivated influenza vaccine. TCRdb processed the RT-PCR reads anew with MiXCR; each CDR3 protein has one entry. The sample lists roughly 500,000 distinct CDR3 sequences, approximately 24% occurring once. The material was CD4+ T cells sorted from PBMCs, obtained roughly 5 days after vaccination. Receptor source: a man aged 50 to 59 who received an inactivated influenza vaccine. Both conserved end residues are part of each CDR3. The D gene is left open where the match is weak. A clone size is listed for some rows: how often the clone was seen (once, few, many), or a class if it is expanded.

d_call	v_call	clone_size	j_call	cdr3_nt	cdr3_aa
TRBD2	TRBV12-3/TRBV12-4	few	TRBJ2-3	TGTGCCAGCAGTTTATTCGGGACTAGCGGGATGGATACGCAGTATTTT	CASSLFGTSGMDTQYF
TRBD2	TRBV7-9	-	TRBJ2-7	TGTGCCAGCAGCCAGGGACTAGCGGTAGGCATGAGCTACGAGCAGTACTTC	CASSQGLAVGMSYEQYF
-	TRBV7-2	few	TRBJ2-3	TGTGCCAGCAGCCCGGATAGAGATACGCAGTATTTT	CASSPDRDTQYF
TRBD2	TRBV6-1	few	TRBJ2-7	TGTGCCAGCAGTGAACCGTGGCGGGAGGGCCCTCGGGAGCAGTACTTC	CASSEPWREGPREQYF
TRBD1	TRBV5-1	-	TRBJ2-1	TGCGCCAGCAGCAGCACAGGGGCGAACAATGAGCAGTTCTTC	CASSSTGANNEQFF
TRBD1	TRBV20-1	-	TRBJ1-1	TGCAGTGCTGGGACAGGGGGCTCCGACGCTGAAGCTTTCTTT	CSAGTGGSDAEAFF
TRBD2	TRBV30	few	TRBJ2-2	TGTGCCTGGAGTGTAAGAAGCGGGGGGACCGCCGGGGAGCTGTTTTTT	CAWSVRSGGTAGELFF
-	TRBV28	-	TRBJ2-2	TGTGCCAGCAGGGGGTCGGGCCCCGGGGAGCTGTTTTTT	CASRGSGPGELFF
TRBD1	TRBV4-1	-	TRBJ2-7	TGCGCCAGCAGTCATAGGGTGACCGGGACAGTAGCCTACGAGCAGTACTTC	CASSHRVTGTVAYEQYF
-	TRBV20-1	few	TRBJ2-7	TGCAGTGCTGCTTCGACAGGAACCTACGAGCAGTACTTC	CSAASTGTYEQYF
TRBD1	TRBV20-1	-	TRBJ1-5	TGCAGTGCTAGAATCCTGACAGGGAGTAGCAATCAGCCCCAGCATTTT	CSARILTGSSNQPQHF
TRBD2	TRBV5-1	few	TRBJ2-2	TGCGCCAGCAGCTTGTCTCGGGCTAGCGGGACCGGGGAGCTGTTTTTT	CASSLSRASGTGELFF
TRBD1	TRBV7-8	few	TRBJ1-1	TGTGCCAGCAGCAACGACAGGGGTTTTGCGATGAACACTGAAGCTTTCTTT	CASSNDRGFAMNTEAFF
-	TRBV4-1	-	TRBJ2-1	TGCGCCAGCAGCCAGTTGGGCCGGGCGAATGAGCAGTTCTTC	CASSQLGRANEQFF
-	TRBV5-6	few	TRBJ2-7	TGTGCCAGCAGCAAACCCGCCCACGAGCAGTACTTC	CASSKPAHEQYF
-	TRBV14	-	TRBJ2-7	TGTGCCAGCAGCCAAGATCGCGCCCCCGTCTCCGAGCAGTACTTC	CASSQDRAPVSEQYF
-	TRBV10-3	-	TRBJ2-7	TGTGCCATCAGGCCGTGGGAGAGCTCCTACGAGCAGTACTTC	CAIRPWESSYEQYF
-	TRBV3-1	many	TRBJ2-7	TGTGCAAGCAGCGCCCGGGACGGCTTTTACGAGCAGTACTTC	CASSARDGFYEQYF
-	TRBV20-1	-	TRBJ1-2	TGCAGTGCTAGAGATTATCTTAAAGGGCAGGCAACTAACTATGGCTACACCTTC	CSARDYLKGQATNYGYTF
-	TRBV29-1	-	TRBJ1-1	TGCAGCGTTCTCAAGAACACTGAAGCTTTCTTT	CSVLKNTEAFF
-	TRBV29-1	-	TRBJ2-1	TGCAGCGTTGAAGATTTAGAGAGCTCCTACAATGAGCAGTTCTTC	CSVEDLESSYNEQFF
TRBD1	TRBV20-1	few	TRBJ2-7	TGCAGTGCTAGAGAACCGGGACAGAGCTACGAGCAGTACTTC	CSAREPGQSYEQYF
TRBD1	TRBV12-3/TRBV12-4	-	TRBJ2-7	TGTGCCAGCAGTCCCTGGACAGGGTCCTACGAGCAGTACTTC	CASSPWTGSYEQYF
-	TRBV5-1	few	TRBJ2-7	TGCGCCAGCAGCTTCCTCGGCGGTCGAGGAGGCGAGCAGTACTTC	CASSFLGGRGGEQYF
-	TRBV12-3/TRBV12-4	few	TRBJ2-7	TGTGCCAGCAGTTTTCAGATTTCCTACGAGCAGTACTTC	CASSFQISYEQYF
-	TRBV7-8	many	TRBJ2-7	TGTGCCAGCAGCCTCCAACCCTACGAGCAGTACTTC	CASSLQPYEQYF
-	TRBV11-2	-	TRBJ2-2	TGTGCCAGCAGCTTAGATCTGCAGCGCGCGAACACCGGGGAGCTGTTTTTT	CASSLDLQRANTGELFF
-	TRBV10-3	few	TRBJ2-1	TGTGCCATCAGTGGGGACACCAATGAGCAGTTCTTC	CAISGDTNEQFF
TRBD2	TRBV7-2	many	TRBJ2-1	TGTGCCACCAGTCGGGTAGCGGGCGATGAGCAGTTCTTC	CATSRVAGDEQFF
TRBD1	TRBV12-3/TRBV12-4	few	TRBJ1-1	TGTGCCAGCAGTTTGAGGGACAGGGACACTGAAGCTTTCTTT	CASSLRDRDTEAFF
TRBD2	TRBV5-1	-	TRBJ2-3	TGCGCCAGCAGCTCCAGACTAGCGGGGGGGCTCGGTACGCAGTATTTT	CASSSRLAGGLGTQYF
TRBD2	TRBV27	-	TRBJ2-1	TGTGCCAGCAGTTTAAGGAAAGCGGGACGTGATGAGCAGTTCTTC	CASSLRKAGRDEQFF
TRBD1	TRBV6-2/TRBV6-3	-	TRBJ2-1	TGTGCCAGCAGTTTCAGGGACAGGGTTTACAATGAGCAGTTCTTC	CASSFRDRVYNEQFF
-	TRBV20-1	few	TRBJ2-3	TGCAGTGCCCAGACACCAAACACAGATACGCAGTATTTT	CSAQTPNTDTQYF
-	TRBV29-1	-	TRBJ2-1	TGCAGCGTCAAAACAGGATACCACGCTGGGTCCTACAATGAGCAGTTCTTC	CSVKTGYHAGSYNEQFF
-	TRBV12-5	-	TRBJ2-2	TGTGCTAGTGGTTTGTCGGCGACCAGGAACACCGGGGAGCTGTTTTTT	CASGLSATRNTGELFF
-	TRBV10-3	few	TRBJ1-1	TGTGCCATCAGTTCAGTGAACACTGAAGCTTTCTTT	CAISSVNTEAFF
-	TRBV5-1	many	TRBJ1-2	TGCGCCAGCTCGCAGGGGCAGTTGAGGAGCTATGGCTACACCTTC	CASSQGQLRSYGYTF
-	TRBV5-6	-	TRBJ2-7	TGTGCCAGCAGCTTGAAGGGGGTGGGCGAGCAGTACTTC	CASSLKGVGEQYF
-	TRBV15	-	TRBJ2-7	TGTGCCACCAGCAGGGATCATGGGGACAACTACGAGCAGTACTTC	CATSRDHGDNYEQYF
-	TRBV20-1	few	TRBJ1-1	TGCAGTGCTAGAAAGGCGGTCCCGGGCCGGGCTGAAGCTTTCTTT	CSARKAVPGRAEAFF
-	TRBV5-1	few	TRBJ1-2	TGCGCCAGCAGCTTGGGTTCAGACAAAAACTATGGCTACACCTTC	CASSLGSDKNYGYTF
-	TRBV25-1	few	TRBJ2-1	TGTGCCAGTCCGTTGGTCCGGGACGACACCTACAATGAGCAGTTCTTC	CASPLVRDDTYNEQFF
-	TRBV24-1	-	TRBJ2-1	TGTGCCACCAGTGATTTGAACGGGGATGCCAGCTCCTACAATGAGCAGTTCTTC	CATSDLNGDASSYNEQFF
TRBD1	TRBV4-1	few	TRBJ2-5	TGCGCCAGCAGCCTTCGGGACAGGGAAAGTGAGACCCAGTACTTC	CASSLRDRESETQYF
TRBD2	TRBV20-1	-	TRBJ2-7	TGCAGGTCGGCCGGGACTAGCGGGGGACTTTACGAGCAGTACTTC	CRSAGTSGGLYEQYF
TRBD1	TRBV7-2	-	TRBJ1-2	TGTGCCAGCAGCTTAGATGGGACAGGGAGTGTATATGGCTACACCTTC	CASSLDGTGSVYGYTF
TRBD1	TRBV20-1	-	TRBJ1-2	TGCAGTGCTCCGGGACAGGGGGTTGGTGGCTACACCTTC	CSAPGQGVGGYTF
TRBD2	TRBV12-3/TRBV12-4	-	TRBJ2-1	TGTGCCAGCAGTCCAGCGGGGGCGAATGAGCAGTTCTTC	CASSPAGANEQFF
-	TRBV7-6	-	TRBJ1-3	TGTGCCAGCAGCGGGCGAGGAAACACCATATATTTT	CASSGRGNTIYF
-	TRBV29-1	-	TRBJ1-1	TGCAGCGTCCAACGACAACGGAACACTGAAGCTTTCTTT	CSVQRQRNTEAFF
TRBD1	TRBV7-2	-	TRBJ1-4	TGTGCCAGCAGCTTACTGCAGGGGGCAGCTAATGAAAAACTGTTTTTT	CASSLLQGAANEKLFF
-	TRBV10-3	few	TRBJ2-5	TGTGCCATCAGCCAGGGCCCCGAGACCCAGTACTTC	CAISQGPETQYF
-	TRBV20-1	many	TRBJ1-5	TGCAGTGCTAGATCCCTGGACTTGAGCAATCAGCCCCAGCATTTT	CSARSLDLSNQPQHF
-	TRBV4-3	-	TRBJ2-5	TGCGCCAGCAGCCAAGATGGCCAACAAGGAACCCAGTACTTC	CASSQDGQQGTQYF
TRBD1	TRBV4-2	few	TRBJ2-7	TGTGCCAGCAGCCAGACAGGGCCCTACGAGCAGTACTTC	CASSQTGPYEQYF
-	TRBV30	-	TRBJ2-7	TGTGCCTGGAGTGTACTCGGGGACACCTCCTACGAGCAGTACTTC	CAWSVLGDTSYEQYF
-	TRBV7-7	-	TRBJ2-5	TGTGCTAGCAGCTTTCCAGGGGTCCAAGAGACCCAGTACTTC	CASSFPGVQETQYF
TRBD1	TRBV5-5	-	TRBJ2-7	TGTGCCAGCAGCCAAGTTGGTGGACAGGGCGCTTACGAGCAGTACTTC	CASSQVGGQGAYEQYF